The source of this T cell receptor beta chain is a study of radiotherapy plus CTLA-4 blockade in lung cancer. About the study: Of all patients, around 20% responded objectively and 25% to 40% showed disease control.

Study-wide results and caveats: Among reported predictors of response, early blood T cell clone dynamics with interferon-beta performed best. Clones of tumor-derived TCRs expanded in blood after radiotherapy plus ipilimumab.

The table came from immunoSEQ multiplex PCR; TCRdb's copy has only in-frame clones and leaves some out. The table has around 78,000 clones, around 79% seen once. With ipilimumab providing CTLA-4 blockade, focal radiation was administered to patients who had chemo-refractory metastatic non-small-cell lung cancer. Trimming left V 5 bases short and J 4 bases short, with 19 bases between. The CDR3 runs 16 residues. Germline V gives CDR1 MNHEY, CDR2 SMNVEV (reference sequence). There are a few counts of this clone. No antigen is known for it. This sequence was found in a human donor with non-small cell lung cancer who had a partial response to radiotherapy plus ipilimumab. Some clones in this sample may be carry-over from other donors' samples. This chain links TRBV27 with TRBJ2-3; possibly TRBD2 for D (6 bases). The sample was peripheral blood, taken from a patient treated with radiotherapy plus ipilimumab. The CDR3 reads CASSPRGRGIADTQYF. DNA of the CDR3: TGTGCCAGCAGTCCGAGGGGCCGGGGGATCGCAGATACGCAGTATTTT.